The source of this T cell receptor (beta chain) is a study of blood T cell repertoires in COVID-19. Study as a whole: From T cells, B-cell-depleted T cells, or PBMCs came the material, which was cDNA or gDNA.

Original analysis: Amplified reference gene primers provided the basis for estimating nucleated cell counts. Libraries were prepared by immunoSEQ multiplex PCR; TCRdb keeps only in-frame clonotypes and omits some of them. The D gene and trimming were derived from the DNA, and the V and J assignments and clone size from that table. The table has approximately 250,000 clones, more than 70% seen once. V was clipped by 2 bases and J by 4 bases; unmatched bases: 3. Germline V gene lookup returns CDR1 LGHDT and CDR2 YNNKEL (reference sequence). The CDR3 is 14 amino acids. The sequenced sample was peripheral blood. The sequence was collected from an elderly woman with COVID-19, enrolled during active disease. The chain has TRBV3-1 (or the pseudogene TRBV3-2) and TRBJ1-2, with 8 bases identical to TRBD1. The CDR3 loop reads CASSQSQGVYGYTF. The CDR3, as DNA: TGTGCCAGCAGCCAATCACAGGGGGTCTATGGCTACACCTTC.